What follows are 32 T cell receptor beta chains derived from one specimen sequenced in a study of shared clonotypes between healthy human individuals. Repertoires were generated with immunoSEQ multiplex PCR, while TCRdb's copy carries only in-frame clones and drops some. The sample has 2,500,000 or so clones; approximately 92% are singletons. The source material was naive CD4+ T cells sorted from blood. Stated subset: CD45RA+ positively selected. The receptors originated from a young man in good health.

Concerning this clone itself: In the same sample, other DNA sequences code for this CDR3. In DNA, the CDR3 is TGCGCCAGCAGCTTGGCCGTGAGCACAGATACGCAGTATTTT. It translates to CASSLAVSTDTQYF. V is TRBV5-1 and J is TRBJ2-3; D not resolved. The CDR3 runs 14 residues. From germline, CDR1 is SGHRS and CDR2 YFSETQ. Trimming cost V 0 bases and J 0 bases, with 5 bases left between them. Variable domain in full (rest from reference TRBV5-1 and TRBJ2-3): KAGVTQTPRYLIKTRGQQVTLSCSPISGHRSVSWYQQTPGQGLQFLFEYFSETQRNKGNFPGRFSGRQFSNSRSEMNVSTLELGDSALYLCASSLAVSTDTQYFGPGTRLTVL.

The genes are TRBV7-8 and TRBJ2-7; no clear D gene. The V and J ends lost 5 bases and 1 base respectively, with 9 bases between them. The V gene's germline CDR1 is SGHVS and CDR2 FQNEAQ. The CDR3 is 13 residues long. The CDR3 is CASSPFSSYEQYF. The CDR3 region has the DNA TGTGCCAGCAGCCCATTTTCGTCCTACGAGCAGTACTTC.

This chain joins TRBV6-5 and TRBJ2-1, with D unclear. The V gene's germline CDR1 is MNHEY and CDR2 SVGAGI. Trimming took 5 bases from V and 0 from J, leaving 11 bases between them. This CDR3 region has 15 residues. CDR3 amino acids: CASSLRVGSYNEQFF. DNA of the CDR3: TGTGCCAGCAGTCTCCGGGTTGGCTCCTACAATGAGCAGTTCTTC.

A word on this clone: One junction end does not reproduce the germline sequence, and a read error may be involved. CDR3 amino acids: CASSQDSRQIYEQYF. CDR3 DNA: TGCGCCAGCAGCCAAGATTCCAGACAGATCTACGAGCAGTACTTC. The chain employs TRBV11-2 and TRBJ2-7; perhaps TRBD1 as D (5 bases). Germline V gene sequence: CDR1 SGHAT, CDR2 FQNNGV. CDR3 length: 15 amino acids.

Concerning this clone: The sample carries other DNA sequences with the same CDR3. This rearrangement joins TRBV5-4 to TRBJ2-2, with 10 bases fitting TRBD2. There are 15 residues in the CDR3. CDR1 is SGHNT and CDR2 is YYREEE in the germline V gene (reference sequence). V gave up 4 bases and J gave up 3 bases; unmatched junction bases: 3. The CDR3 protein is CASSLAGVDTGELFF. DNA for the CDR3: TGTGCCAGCAGCCTAGCGGGAGTAGACACCGGGGAGCTGTTTTTT.

The chain is built from TRBV27 and TRBJ2-7, with 8 bases aligning to TRBD1. Germline V gives CDR1 MNHEY, CDR2 SMNVEV (reference sequence). J was trimmed by 12 bases and V by 6 bases; bases with no gene match: 16. This CDR3 spans 14 amino acids. This CDR3 is CASSEKDRGGDRYF. Here the CDR3 DNA reads TGTGCCAGCAGCGAAAAAGACAGGGGAGGCGATCGGTACTTC.

A remark on this clone: The junction departs from the called germline gene at one end, perhaps through a read error. The chain joins TRBV7-7 to TRBJ2-3; 8 positions match TRBD2. Germline V gene sequence: CDR1 SSHAT, CDR2 FNYEAQ (reference sequence). CDR3 length: 16 residues. CDR3 region: CASSLGPSGSTDTQYF. CDR3 DNA: TGTGCTAGCAGCTTAGGTCCTAGCGGGAGCACAGATACGCAGTATTTT.

The genes are TRBV6-6 and TRBJ2-7; no clear D gene. The CDR3 runs to 13 residues. The germline gives CDR1 MNHNY, CDR2 SVGAGI (reference sequence). Trimming cost V 2 bases and J 3 bases, with 8 bases left between them. This CDR3 reads CASSYPGLYEQYF. In nucleotides, the CDR3 is TGTGCCAGCAGTTACCCGGGCCTCTACGAGCAGTACTTC.

As to this clone: Distinct nucleotide sequences in the sample also encode this CDR3. The gene calls are TRBV6-1 and TRBJ1-5; TRBD1 matches at 7 bases. The germline CDR1 and CDR2 sequences are MNHNS and SASEGT. J gave up 4 bases and V 3 bases, and 3 bases lay outside the gene matches. There are 14 residues in the CDR3. The CDR3 DNA is TGTGCCAGCAGTGAGGCAGGGGGGAATCAGCCCCAGCATTTT. Protein product: CASSEAGGNQPQHF.

Of note for this clone: The junction differs from germline at one of its ends, possibly a read error. The rearrangement joins TRBV19 to TRBJ1-1, with D tentatively TRBD1 (5 bases). The CDR3 covers 14 residues. Germline V gene lookup returns CDR1 LNHDA and CDR2 SQIVND (reference sequence). CDR3 DNA: TGTGCCAGTAGTGTAGAATGGGGGGGCACTGAAGCTTTCTTT. As protein: CASSVEWGGTEAFF. The full variable domain, with the rest looked up from reference TRBV19 and TRBJ1-1, is DGGITQSPKYLFRKEGQNVTLSCEQNLNHDAMYWYRQDPGQGLRLIYYSQIVNDFQKGDIAEGYSVSREKKESFPLTVTSAQKNPTAFYLCASSVEWGGTEAFFGQGTRLTVV.

The V and J genes are TRBV6-5 and TRBJ2-7, with a possible D match to TRBD2 (5 bases). V dropped 6 bases and J dropped 2 bases, with 8 bases sitting between them. Germline V lookup: CDR1 MNHEY, CDR2 SVGAGI. The CDR3 has 12 amino acids. The CDR3 is CASSTGTYEQYF. CDR3 nucleotides: TGTGCCAGCAGCACGGGGACCTACGAGCAGTACTTC.

This chain joins TRBV5-5 and TRBJ2-5; D may match TRBD1 or TRBD2 (6 bases each). Trimming took 0 bases from V and 4 from J, leaving 10 bases between them. Germline V gives CDR1 SGHKS, CDR2 YYEKEE (reference sequence). The CDR3 loop spans 14 amino acids. The CDR3 loop reads CASSLEGGSETQYF. DNA of the CDR3: TGTGCCAGCAGCTTGGAGGGGGGCTCAGAGACCCAGTACTTC.

This clone showed up just once. This rearrangement joins TRBV7-9 to TRBJ1-4; D not certain. CDR3 length: 13 amino acids. V lost 3 bases and J lost 2, with 4 bases in between. CDR1 is SEHNR, CDR2 FQNEAQ, per germline (reference sequence). CDR3 region: CASSFGTNEKLFF. In DNA form, the CDR3 reads TGTGCCAGCAGCTTTGGGACTAATGAAAAACTGTTTTTT.

CDR3 loop: CATVDRFLSPYGYTF. CDR3 nucleotide sequence: TGTGCCACCGTTGACAGGTTTCTGAGTCCATATGGCTACACCTTC. The chain employs TRBV10-3 and TRBJ1-2; D perhaps matches TRBD1 (6 bases). Germline V gene lookup returns CDR1 ENHRY and CDR2 SYGVKD. Trimming shortened V by 10 bases and J by 5 bases, and 23 bases separated the two germline ends. CDR3 length: 15 amino acids.

This clone was seen only once. CDR3 protein: CASSLALQVTGNTIYF. In DNA form, the CDR3 reads TGTGCCAGCAGCTTAGCGTTACAAGTGACGGGAAACACCATATATTTT. The rearrangement uses TRBV7-2 and TRBJ1-3; D is ambiguous. The CDR3 spans 16 residues. Trimming stripped 0 bases from V and 4 bases from J, with 13 bases between. From germline, CDR1 is SGHTA and CDR2 FQGNSA.

The genes are TRBV7-9 and TRBJ2-3; 10 bases agree with TRBD2. The germline CDR1 and CDR2 sequences are SEHNR and FQNEAQ (reference sequence). V lost 4 bases and J lost 2; bases outside the gene matches: 9. The CDR3 has 17 residues. This chain's CDR3 is CASSSRKLAGSTDTQYF. The CDR3, as DNA: TGTGCCAGCAGCTCCCGAAAACTAGCGGGGTCCACAGATACGCAGTATTTT.

A few counts support this clone. This chain joins TRBV7-9 and TRBJ1-6; D might be TRBD1 (6 bases). Germline V gene data show CDR1 as SEHNR and CDR2 as FQNEAQ (reference sequence). Trimming removed 4 bases at V and 7 bases at J, with 11 bases between. This CDR3 has 14 residues. Here the CDR3 DNA reads TGTGCCAGCAGCTCCGTTGACAGGAATTCACCCCTCCACTTT. Protein sequence: CASSSVDRNSPLHF.

As for this clone: Other DNA sequences in the sample encode the same CDR3. The J gene is TRBJ2-7, the V gene TRBV30; D is perhaps TRBD1 (5 bases). The germline gives CDR1 GTSNPN, CDR2 SVGIG (reference sequence). Trimming pared 2 bases from V and 0 bases from J, leaving 8 bases between. The CDR3 extends over 13 amino acids. CDR3 nucleotide sequence: TGTGCCTGGAGTAGACAGCCCTCCTACGAGCAGTACTTC. Protein sequence: CAWSRQPSYEQYF.

The chain employs TRBV5-4 and TRBJ2-7; 11 bases map to TRBD2. CDR1 is SGHNT and CDR2 is YYREEE in the germline V gene (reference sequence). The CDR3 spans 16 residues. V shed 0 bases, J shed 5 bases, and the junction held 7 bases outside the gene matches. CDR3 region: CASSLVAGGKGDEQYF. CDR3 DNA sequence: TGTGCCAGCAGCTTGGTAGCGGGGGGGAAAGGGGACGAGCAGTACTTC. Drawing the rest from reference TRBV5-4 and TRBJ2-7, the complete variable domain is ETGVTQSPTHLIKTRGQQVTLRCSSQSGHNTVSWYQQALGQGPQFIFQYYREEENGRGNFPPRFSGLQFPNYSSELNVNALELDDSALYLCASSLVAGGKGDEQYFGPGTRLTVT.

The chain is built from TRBV5-4 and TRBJ2-5; D is undetermined. The germline CDR1 and CDR2 sequences are SGHNT and YYREEE (reference sequence). V lost 0 bases and J 1 base, leaving 10 bases between the germline ends. The CDR3 sequence is 15 residues long. CDR3 in DNA: TGTGCCAGCAGCTTGGGCGCCGGGTCCCAAGAGACCCAGTACTTC. Protein sequence: CASSLGAGSQETQYF.

To note about this clone: Sequence at one end of the junction differs from germline and may be a read error. This sample also contains other DNA sequences that code for the same CDR3. The chain uses TRBV7-2 and TRBJ1-5, with a tentative D call TRBD1 (5 bases). The CDR3 loop spans 15 amino acids. CDR1 SGHTA and CDR2 FQGNSA come from the germline V gene. CDR3 DNA: TGTGCCAGCAGTTTAGGGGACGGGAGCAATCAGCCCCAGCATTTT. This sequence encodes CASSLGDGSNQPQHF.

The V call is TRBV10-3, the J call TRBJ2-7; no clear D. This CDR3 is built from 15 residues. Germline V gives CDR1 ENHRY, CDR2 SYGVKD. Trimming pared 2 bases from V and 5 bases from J, leaving 16 bases between. The CDR3 reads CAISEPAVGGDEQYF. The CDR3 DNA sequence: TGTGCCATCAGTGAGCCTGCAGTCGGCGGTGACGAGCAGTACTTC.

The V and J genes are TRBV6-5 and TRBJ2-5; TRBD2 aligns across 7 bases. The closer fit of TRBJ2-7 to the DNA end suggests the J call may be wrong. CDR1 and CDR2 (germline): MNHEY, SVGAGI. This CDR3 contains 13 residues. The DNA of the CDR3 is TGTGCCAGCAGCTCCGGGAGGAGCTACGAGCAGTACTTC. Encoded protein: CASSSGRSYEQYF.

The chain carries TRBV10-1 and TRBJ2-2; 8 nucleotides match TRBD2. The V gene end was trimmed by 4 bases and the J gene end by 2 bases; junction bases not matched to a gene: 12. The germline V gene encodes CDR1 WNHNN and CDR2 SYGVQD (reference sequence). The CDR3 totals 18 residues. The CDR3 sequence: CASSVSPSGGQNTGELFF. The DNA of the CDR3 is TGCGCCAGCAGTGTATCCCCCAGCGGGGGACAAAACACCGGGGAGCTGTTTTTT.

The chain couples TRBV28 to TRBJ1-6; D gene ambiguous. Germline V lookup: CDR1 MDHEN, CDR2 SYDVKM. Trimming stripped 6 bases from V and 7 bases from J, with 13 bases between. This CDR3 comprises 14 residues. DNA of the CDR3: TGTGCCAGCAGGCGTGATGGTACCAATTCACCCCTCCACTTT. Protein product: CASRRDGTNSPLHF.

V gene TRBV21-1 combines with J gene TRBJ2-5. TRBV21-1 is a listed pseudogene. The length of the CDR3 is 14 residues. The CDR3 coding sequence is TGTGCCAGCAGTAAACAGGGACGTCGAGAGACCCAGTACTTC. Encoded protein: CASSKQGRRETQYF.

The table lists this clone with a few counts. The V call is TRBV6-1, the J call TRBJ1-6; 9 bases are shared with TRBD1. V trimming: 1 base; J trimming: 9 bases; junction bases outside the gene matches: 4. CDR3 length: 15 amino acids. The germline gives CDR1 MNHNS, CDR2 SASEGT. In nucleotides, the CDR3 is TGTGCCAGCAGTGAAGTGGACAGGGGAAGTTCACCCCTCCACTTT. Its protein product is CASSEVDRGSSPLHF.

This rearrangement joins TRBV11-2 to TRBJ2-7, with 7 bases aligning to TRBD2. The germline V gene encodes CDR1 SGHAT and CDR2 FQNNGV. The ends lost 2 bases at V and 0 bases at J; junction bases unmatched: 4. The CDR3 runs to 15 residues. The CDR3 loop reads CASSLSGTYSYEQYF. CDR3 in DNA: TGTGCCAGCAGCTTAAGCGGGACCTACTCCTACGAGCAGTACTTC.

This chain connects TRBV7-9 to TRBJ1-5; D unclear. The length of the CDR3 is 14 residues. Trimming pared 5 bases from V and 9 bases from J, leaving 17 bases between. Germline V CDR1 and CDR2: SEHNR, FQNEAQ (reference sequence). In DNA, the CDR3 is TGTGCCAGCAGCCTAGGATATCCGGAGCGGCCCCAGCATTTT. It codes for CASSLGYPERPQHF.

The J gene is TRBJ1-1, the V gene TRBV28, with D tentatively TRBD1 (6 bases). CDR3 length equals 15 residues. CDR1 MDHEN and CDR2 SYDVKM come from the germline V gene. V was shortened by 3 bases and J by 7 bases, with 18 bases between the two germline ends. CDR3 protein: CASSFPQGQGIEAFF. The CDR3 region has the DNA TGTGCCAGCAGTTTCCCCCAGGGGCAGGGGATTGAAGCTTTCTTT.

The chain's CDR3 is CAWGAGGRETQYF. As DNA, the CDR3 is TGTGCCTGGGGAGCGGGGGGTAGGGAGACCCAGTACTTC. The V call is TRBV30, the J call TRBJ2-5, with 9 bases matching TRBD2. V lost 5 bases to trimming and J lost 5 bases; unmatched junction nucleotides: 6. Germline V gene sequence: CDR1 GTSNPN, CDR2 SVGIG (reference sequence). This CDR3 region has 13 residues.

The chain links TRBV6-5 to TRBJ2-7; D might be TRBD1 (5 bases). V lost 5 bases, J lost 2 bases, and 13 bases lay in between. Germline CDR1 MNHEY, CDR2 SVGAGI. The CDR3 sequence is 14 residues long. Written as DNA, the CDR3 is TGTGCCAGCAGTAGGGGTCACGGACCCTACGAGCAGTACTTC. It is translated as CASSRGHGPYEQYF.